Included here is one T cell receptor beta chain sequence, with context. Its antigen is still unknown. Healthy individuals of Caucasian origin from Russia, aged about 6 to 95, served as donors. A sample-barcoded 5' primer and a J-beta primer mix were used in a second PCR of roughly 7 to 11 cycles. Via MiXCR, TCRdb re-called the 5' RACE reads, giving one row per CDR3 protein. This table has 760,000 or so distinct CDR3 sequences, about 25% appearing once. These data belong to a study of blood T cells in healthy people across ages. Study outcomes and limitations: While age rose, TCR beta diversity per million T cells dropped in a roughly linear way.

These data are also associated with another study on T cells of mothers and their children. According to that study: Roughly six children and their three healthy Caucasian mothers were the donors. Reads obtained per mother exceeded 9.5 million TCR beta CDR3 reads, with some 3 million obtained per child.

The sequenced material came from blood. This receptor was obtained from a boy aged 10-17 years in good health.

DNA for the CDR3: TGCGCCAGCAGCCAAGACGAGCACAACGGGGAGCTGTTTTTT. This codes for CASSQDEHNGELFF. The genes are TRBV4-3 and TRBJ2-2; D gene uncertain. Trimming left V 0 bases short and J 7 bases short, with 9 bases between. Germline V gives CDR1 LGHNA, CDR2 YSLEER. The CDR3 has 14 residues.